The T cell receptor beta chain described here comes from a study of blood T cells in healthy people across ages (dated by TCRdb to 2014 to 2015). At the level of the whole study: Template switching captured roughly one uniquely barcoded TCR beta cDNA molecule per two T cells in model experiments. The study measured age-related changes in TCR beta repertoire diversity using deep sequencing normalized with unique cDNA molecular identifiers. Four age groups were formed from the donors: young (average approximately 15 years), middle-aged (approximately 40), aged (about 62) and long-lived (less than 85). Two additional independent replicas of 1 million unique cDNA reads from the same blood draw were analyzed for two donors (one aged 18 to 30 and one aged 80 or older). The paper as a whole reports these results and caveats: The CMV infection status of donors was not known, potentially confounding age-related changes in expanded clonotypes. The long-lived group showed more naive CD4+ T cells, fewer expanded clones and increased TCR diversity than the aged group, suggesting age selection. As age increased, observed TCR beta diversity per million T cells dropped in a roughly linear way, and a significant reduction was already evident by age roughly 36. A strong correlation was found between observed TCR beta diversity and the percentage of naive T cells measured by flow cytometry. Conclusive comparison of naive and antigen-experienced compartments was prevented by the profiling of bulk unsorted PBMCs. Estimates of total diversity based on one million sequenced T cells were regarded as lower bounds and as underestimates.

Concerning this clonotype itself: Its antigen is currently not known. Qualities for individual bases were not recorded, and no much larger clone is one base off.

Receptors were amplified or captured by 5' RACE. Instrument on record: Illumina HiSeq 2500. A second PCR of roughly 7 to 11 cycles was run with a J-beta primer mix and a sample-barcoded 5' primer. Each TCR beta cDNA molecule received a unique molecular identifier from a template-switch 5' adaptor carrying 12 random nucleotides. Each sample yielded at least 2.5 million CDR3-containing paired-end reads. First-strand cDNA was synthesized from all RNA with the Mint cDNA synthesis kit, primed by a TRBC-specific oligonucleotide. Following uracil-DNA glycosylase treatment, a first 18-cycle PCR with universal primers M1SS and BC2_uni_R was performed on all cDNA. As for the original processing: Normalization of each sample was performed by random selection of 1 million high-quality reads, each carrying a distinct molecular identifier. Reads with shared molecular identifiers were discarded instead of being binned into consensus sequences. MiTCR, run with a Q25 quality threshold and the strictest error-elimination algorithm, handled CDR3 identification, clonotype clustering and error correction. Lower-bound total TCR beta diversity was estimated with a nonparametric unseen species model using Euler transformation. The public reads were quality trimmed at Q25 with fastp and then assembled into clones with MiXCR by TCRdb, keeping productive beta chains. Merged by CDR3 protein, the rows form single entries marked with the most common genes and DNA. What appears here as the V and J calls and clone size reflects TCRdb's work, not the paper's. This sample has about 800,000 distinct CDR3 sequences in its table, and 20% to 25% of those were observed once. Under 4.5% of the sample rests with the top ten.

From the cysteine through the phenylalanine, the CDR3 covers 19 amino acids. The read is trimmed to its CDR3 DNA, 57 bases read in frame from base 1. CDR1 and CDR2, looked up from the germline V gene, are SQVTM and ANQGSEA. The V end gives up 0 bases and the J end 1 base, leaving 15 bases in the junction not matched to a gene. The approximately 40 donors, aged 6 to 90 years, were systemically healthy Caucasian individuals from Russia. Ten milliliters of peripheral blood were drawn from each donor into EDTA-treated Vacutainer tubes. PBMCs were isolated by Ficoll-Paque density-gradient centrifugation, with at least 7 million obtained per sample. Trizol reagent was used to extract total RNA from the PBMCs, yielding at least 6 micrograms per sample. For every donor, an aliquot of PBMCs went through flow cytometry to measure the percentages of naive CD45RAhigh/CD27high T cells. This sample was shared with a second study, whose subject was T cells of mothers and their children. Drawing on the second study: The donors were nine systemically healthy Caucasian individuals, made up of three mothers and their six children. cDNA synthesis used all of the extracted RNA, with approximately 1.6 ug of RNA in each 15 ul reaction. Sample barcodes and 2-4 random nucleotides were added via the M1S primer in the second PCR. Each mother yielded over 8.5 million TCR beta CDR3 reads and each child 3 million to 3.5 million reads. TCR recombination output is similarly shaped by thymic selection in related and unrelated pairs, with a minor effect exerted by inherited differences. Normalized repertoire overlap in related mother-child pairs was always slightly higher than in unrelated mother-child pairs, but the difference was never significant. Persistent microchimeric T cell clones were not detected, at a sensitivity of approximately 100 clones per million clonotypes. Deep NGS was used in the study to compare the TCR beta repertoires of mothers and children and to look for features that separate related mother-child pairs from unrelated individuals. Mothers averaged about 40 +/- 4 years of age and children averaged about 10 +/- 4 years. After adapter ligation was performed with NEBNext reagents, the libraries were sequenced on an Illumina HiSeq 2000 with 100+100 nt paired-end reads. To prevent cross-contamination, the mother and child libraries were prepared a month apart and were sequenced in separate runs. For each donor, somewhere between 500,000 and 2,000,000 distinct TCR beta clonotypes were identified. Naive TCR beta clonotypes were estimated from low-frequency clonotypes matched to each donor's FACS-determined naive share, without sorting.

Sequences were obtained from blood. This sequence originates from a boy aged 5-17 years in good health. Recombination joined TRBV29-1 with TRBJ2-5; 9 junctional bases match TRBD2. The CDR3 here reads CSVEDLLGVVSGSQETQYF. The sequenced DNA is TGCAGCGTTGAAGATCTTCTTGGGGTGGTTAGCGGGAGCCAAGAGACCCAGTACTTC.